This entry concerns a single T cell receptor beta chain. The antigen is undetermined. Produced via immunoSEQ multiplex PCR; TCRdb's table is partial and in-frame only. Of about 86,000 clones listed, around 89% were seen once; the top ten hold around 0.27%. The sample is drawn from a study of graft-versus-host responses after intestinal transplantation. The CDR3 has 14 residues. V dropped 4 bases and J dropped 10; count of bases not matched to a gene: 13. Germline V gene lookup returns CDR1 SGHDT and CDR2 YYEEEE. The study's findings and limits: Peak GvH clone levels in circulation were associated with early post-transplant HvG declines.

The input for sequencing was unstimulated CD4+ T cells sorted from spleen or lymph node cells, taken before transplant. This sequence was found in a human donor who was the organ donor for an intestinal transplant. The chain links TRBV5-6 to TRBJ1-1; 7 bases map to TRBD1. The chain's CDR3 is CASSAQDRVAAAFF. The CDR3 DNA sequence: TGTGCCAGCAGCGCGCAAGACAGGGTGGCCGCAGCTTTCTTT.